This T cell receptor (beta chain) was retrieved from a study of T-cell memory formation after mild COVID-19 (dated by TCRdb to the early 2020s). Turning to the overall study: Most TCR sequence clusters were specific to one of the two donors. In a couple of donors, T-cell clones that expanded and contracted after mild COVID-19 were tracked by sequencing TCRalpha and TCRbeta repertoires over time. Two young, previously healthy adult volunteers, one female and one male, were included in the cohort. Beyond this particular receptor, the publication reports: Some responding clones were detected in pre-infection memory, which suggested that pre-existing cross-reactive memory T cells had joined the SARS-CoV-2 response. Only a couple of mild cases were covered by the study, and larger cohorts that include severe cases with pre-infection samples were considered necessary. Clones contracting from day 15 to 85 had balanced CD4/CD8 phenotypes, while a second wave expanding from day 15 to 37 was biased towards CD4+. Contracting CD4+ clones appeared mostly in the CM and EM memory subsets, whereas CD8+ clones were enriched in EMRA. The second-wave clones that peaked on day 37 were not confirmed to be SARS-CoV-2 specific.

The data were produced on an Illumina NovaSeq 6000. Using 5'RACE with constant-segment primers, TCRalpha and TCRbeta cDNA libraries were constructed, with sample barcodes and unique molecular identifiers added in the process. Trizol reagent was used to extract RNA from every sample. The libraries were amplified in two PCR steps, and the second step added a second sample barcode and Illumina TruSeq adapters. Sequencing of libraries was performed on an Illumina NovaSeq with 2 x 150 bp paired-end reads. Per the source publication's procedure: With migec v1.2.7, reads were demultiplexed and then collapsed into UMI-guided consensus sequences. Using mixcr v2.1.11, UMI consensuses were aligned to TRA and TRB V and J templates and then assembled into clonotypes. A clonotype was counted as expanded or contracted only if both edgeR and NoisET called the change significant, with noise models trained on biological replicates. For edgeR calls, a false discovery rate-adjusted p below 0.01 and a log2 fold-change threshold of 1 were applied. PCA with hierarchical clustering of max-normalized trajectories of the 1000 most abundant clonotypes was used as exploratory dynamics analysis. Separately sequenced CD4+ and CD8+ repertoires were used to assign the CD4 or CD8 phenotype of responding clones. The raw public reads went through TCRdb reprocessing: fastp at Q25, MiXCR clone calling, in-frame beta chains kept. Rows matching on CDR3 protein sequence are summarized as one entry with the most common DNA and genes. The V and J calls shown here were made by TCRdb, not taken from the authors' results. The sample has a few hundred thousand distinct CDR3 sequences on record, about a sixth of them singletons. The ten largest clones represent around a fifth of the sample.

Ficoll-Paque density gradient centrifugation was the method used to isolate PBMCs. The CDR3 sequence holds 16 residues, the cysteine and phenylalanine included. Kept here is only the CDR3 DNA, which spans 48 bases and is read in frame from base 1. Trimming accounts for 2 bases at V and 0 bases at J, while the number of junction bases matched to no gene is 7. CDR1 and CDR2, per the germline V gene (reference sequence), are SEHNR and FQNEAQ. A word on this clonotype: Its antigen specificity is not known. Base qualities are not recorded, but no much larger clone differs from it by a single base.

Sequenced input: PBMCs or a T cell subset sorted from them (not recorded which). The origin of this receptor is a man younger than 35 who had mild COVID-19 (a few samples of this study predate the infection). The sample titles of this study are shuffled in the database, so cell type and time point are left out; the donor was told from shared clones. The chain couples TRBV7-9 to TRBJ2-7; 7 middle bases align to TRBD1. The CDR3 here reads CASSLTGQAPSYEQYF. The DNA is as follows: TGTGCCAGCAGCTTAACCGGACAGGCGCCCTCCTACGAGCAGTACTTC. Extended through the reference TRBV7-9 and TRBJ2-7 proteins, this CDR3 yields the full variable domain: DTGVSQNPRHKITKRGQNVTFRCDPISEHNRLYWYRQTLGQGPEFLTYFQNEAQLEKSRLLSDRFSAERPKGSFSTLEIQRTEQGDSAMYLCASSLTGQAPSYEQYFGPGTRLTVT.